The source of this TCR beta chain is a study of cytomegalovirus exposure and HLA in healthy donors. PCR employed 60 Vbeta and 13 Jbeta primers. TCRdb's table, derived via immunoSEQ multiplex PCR, lists solely in-frame clones and lacks some. The sample shows roughly 140,000 clones, around 78% of them seen only once. This clone showed up just once. J was trimmed by 4 bases and V by 3 bases; bases with no gene match: 12. The CDR3 length is 17 residues. Germline-derived CDR1 and CDR2 are PRHDT and FYEKMQ (reference sequence). Source material: PBMCs. The genes are TRBV13 and TRBJ2-3; 8 bases map to TRBD2. This receptor was identified in a woman in her thirties or forties in good health and CMV-seropositive. CDR3 in DNA: TGTGCCAGCAGCTTCCTCATTCGGGGACTAGAGTCAGATACGCAGTATTTT. Protein: CASSFLIRGLESDTQYF.